This paragraph covers one TCR beta chain sequence. Its antigen remains unidentified. Germline V CDR1 and CDR2: MGHRA, YSYEKL. CDR3 length equals 16 residues. The V gene end was trimmed by 4 bases and the J gene end by 6 bases; junction bases not matched to a gene: 13. The sample belongs to a study of cytomegalovirus exposure and HLA in healthy donors. Data came from immunoSEQ multiplex PCR; TCRdb stores just in-frame clones and leaves some out. The sample contains tens of thousands of clones, about 90% of which appear only once. General study results and limits: Cytomegalovirus status was reportedly diagnosed by the classifier with high specificity and sensitivity. Roughly 170 TCR beta chains were listed as cytomegalovirus-associated. Through in vitro validation, a few CMV-associated chains were shown to be specific for CMV antigens. Rare sequences made up most TCRs, while some public TCRs were found in many donors.

Material: PBMCs. The chain is built from TRBV4-1 and TRBJ1-2, with TRBD1 matching over 8 bases. This TCR was sampled from a woman under 30 in good health and CMV-seropositive. In nucleotides, the CDR3 is TGCGCCAGCAGCCCCATTGCCCCGGCAGGGGGCGATGGCTACACCTTC. This gives the protein CASSPIAPAGGDGYTF.